This T cell receptor beta chain was sequenced during a study of shared clonotypes between healthy human individuals. V gave up 1 base and J gave up 3 bases, with 12 bases separating them. CDR1 is LGHNA, CDR2 YSLEER, per germline. CDR3 length equals 16 residues. Terminally differentiated effector memory CD45RA+ cells were left out of the naive CD8 fraction, which was CD45RO-negative and positively selected for CCR7. Donors had no recently reported acute infections or vaccinations and were HIV-negative. Per the original methods: There were no quality scores in the junction-only immunoSEQ sequences, so filtering differed. Some clones are missing from TCRdb's copy, which holds only in-frame ones; the method was immunoSEQ multiplex PCR. The D gene and trimming were derived from the DNA, and the V and J assignments and clone size from that table. The sample has 2 million or so clones; about 95% are singletons.

This TCR came from a man aged 18 to 29 in good health. The chain is built from TRBV4-3 and TRBJ2-2, with a tentative D call TRBD1 (6 bases). Source material: naive CD8+ T cells sorted from blood. CDR3 DNA sequence: TGCGCCAGCAGCCAAGCTTGGACAGATTACACCGGGGAGCTGTTTTTT. It codes for CASSQAWTDYTGELFF.